The rows below give T cell receptor beta chains drawn from one sample of a study of human T cells and chemical hapten exposure. TCRdb used MiXCR to reprocess the RACE reads, holding one entry per CDR3 protein. The sample consists of under 200,000 distinct CDR3 sequences, roughly 30% of them appearing once. The material was whole blood, obtained in connection with sensitization to the hapten diphenylcyclopropenone (DPC). These receptors all come from a woman in her thirties with alopecia areata. Some clones in this sample may be carry-over from other donors' samples. The CDR3 runs from the conserved cysteine through the conserved F or W. A D gene is named only where the DNA matches it firmly. The listing skips clone size in some rows; elsewhere it reads once, few, many or a size class.

size: few; V: TRBV4-3; D: NA; J: TRBJ1-6; DNA: TGCGCCAGCAGCCAAGACGCCCAGAATTCACCCCTCCACTTT; CDR3: CASSQDAQNSPLHF
size: NA; V: TRBV28; D: TRBD1; J: TRBJ2-4; DNA: TGTGCCAGCAGAGGACAGGGGCTAAACATTCAGTACTTC; CDR3: CASRGQGLNIQYF
size: NA; V: TRBV28; D: NA; J: TRBJ2-1; DNA: TGTGCCAGCAGTTTGGGGGAGAACTCCTACAATGAGCAGTTCTTC; CDR3: CASSLGENSYNEQFF
size: NA; V: TRBV20-1; D: NA; J: TRBJ1-1; DNA: TGCAGTGCGCCCGCGGGTTTGGGTACTGAAGCTTTCTTT; CDR3: CSAPAGLGTEAFF
size: NA; V: TRBV7-6; D: TRBD2; J: TRBJ2-3; DNA: TGTGCCAGCAGCCAAAGCGCGGGGGAGCTGGCAGATACGCAGTATTTT; CDR3: CASSQSAGELADTQYF
size: NA; V: TRBV6-2/TRBV6-3; D: NA; J: TRBJ1-1; DNA: TGTGCCAGCAGTCGACCCGTTATGATGAACACTGAAGCTTTCTTT; CDR3: CASSRPVMMNTEAFF
size: few; V: TRBV29-1; D: NA; J: TRBJ2-1; DNA: TGCAGCGGGAACAGGGCCTCCTACAATGAGCAGTTCTTC; CDR3: CSGNRASYNEQFF
size: NA; V: TRBV4-1; D: TRBD2; J: TRBJ2-1; DNA: TGCGCCAGCAGCCAAGAAACAGCGGGACTTTCCCATGAGCAGTTCTTC; CDR3: CASSQETAGLSHEQFF
size: NA; V: TRBV25-1; D: TRBD2; J: TRBJ2-1; DNA: TGTGCCAGCACCAGCGGGAGGGTCGATGAGCAGTTCTTC; CDR3: CASTSGRVDEQFF
size: NA; V: TRBV28; D: TRBD1; J: TRBJ2-6; DNA: TGTGCCAGCAGTTTAATTCGGGACAGGGCCTCTGGGGCCAACGTCCTGACTTTC; CDR3: CASSLIRDRASGANVLTF
size: NA; V: TRBV5-1; D: NA; J: TRBJ2-2; DNA: TGCGCCAGCAGCGCGGACATTTCGAACACCGGGGAGCTGTTTTTT; CDR3: CASSADISNTGELFF
size: NA; V: TRBV7-2; D: TRBD2; J: TRBJ2-1; DNA: TGTGCCAGCAGCTTATACGGGCTAGCGGGAGCGGGTGAGCAGTTCTTC; CDR3: CASSLYGLAGAGEQFF
size: NA; V: TRBV7-2; D: TRBD2; J: TRBJ2-7; DNA: TGTGCCAGCAGCTACAGGACTAGCGGGAACGACGAGCAGTACTTC; CDR3: CASSYRTSGNDEQYF
size: NA; V: TRBV2; D: NA; J: TRBJ2-5; DNA: TGTGCCAGCAGTGAAGCTGCGGGTTCCGCCGTAGAAGAGACCCAGTACTTC; CDR3: CASSEAAGSAVEETQYF
size: NA; V: TRBV29-1; D: TRBD2; J: TRBJ2-5; DNA: TGCAGCGCGCGGGGGATCCAAGAGACCCAGTACTTC; CDR3: CSARGIQETQYF
size: many; V: TRBV11-1; D: NA; J: TRBJ2-7; DNA: TGTGCCAGCAGCTTCGAAGTGCAGTACGAGCAGTACTTC; CDR3: CASSFEVQYEQYF
size: NA; V: TRBV10-2; D: TRBD2; J: TRBJ2-5; DNA: TGCGCCAGCAGTGAGCTTGGGACTAGCGGGGAAGAGACCCAGTACTTC; CDR3: CASSELGTSGEETQYF
size: NA; V: TRBV9; D: NA; J: TRBJ2-7; DNA: TGTGCCAGCAGCTCGGAGGGCGACGAGCAGTACTTC; CDR3: CASSSEGDEQYF
size: NA; V: TRBV29-1; D: TRBD1; J: TRBJ2-3; DNA: TGCAGCGTTCCAGGGGGAGGCACAGATACGCAGTATTTT; CDR3: CSVPGGGTDTQYF
size: few; V: TRBV29-1; D: NA; J: TRBJ1-2; DNA: TGCAGCGTTGTTGGGGGGAAGATTAACTATGGCTACACCTTC; CDR3: CSVVGGKINYGYTF
size: NA; V: TRBV15; D: NA; J: TRBJ1-1; DNA: TGTGCCACCAGCAGAGATCTGACAGAAAGGGCTTTCTTT; CDR3: CATSRDLTERAFF
size: few; V: TRBV14; D: NA; J: TRBJ1-2; DNA: TGTGCCAGCAGCCGAACCGCCCAGCGGGGGCGAGCCGCGGAATATGGCTACACCTTC; CDR3: CASSRTAQRGRAAEYGYTF
size: many; V: TRBV12-3/TRBV12-4; D: NA; J: TRBJ2-7; DNA: TGTGCCAGCACCCCCGGCCCGGGGTCCGTCGAGCAGTACTTC; CDR3: CASTPGPGSVEQYF
size: few; V: TRBV7-9; D: TRBD2; J: TRBJ2-7; DNA: TGTGCCAGCAGCTTATTGGGGCTAGCGGGGGCCAGGGGGGACCTCCACGAGCAGTACTTC; CDR3: CASSLLGLAGARGDLHEQYF
size: few; V: TRBV9; D: NA; J: TRBJ1-3; DNA: TGTGCCAGCAGCGTAGACAGGGTAGCTGGAAACACCATATATTTT; CDR3: CASSVDRVAGNTIYF
size: few; V: TRBV10-2; D: NA; J: TRBJ2-2; DNA: TGCGCCACCTACGCCGGGGACACGATTCCCACCGGGGAGCTGTTTTTT; CDR3: CATYAGDTIPTGELFF
size: NA; V: TRBV20-1; D: NA; J: TRBJ1-6; DNA: TGCAGTGCTCCCGAGAGGTCCTATAATTCACCCCTCCACTTT; CDR3: CSAPERSYNSPLHF
size: NA; V: TRBV29-1; D: TRBD2; J: TRBJ2-5; DNA: TGCAGCGTTGATTTATCGGGAGGGCTAGAGACCCAGTACTTC; CDR3: CSVDLSGGLETQYF
size: many; V: TRBV9; D: NA; J: TRBJ2-3; DNA: TGTGCCAGCAGCGTGGGAGGCACAGATACGCAGTATTTT; CDR3: CASSVGGTDTQYF
size: few; V: TRBV6-5; D: NA; J: TRBJ2-3; DNA: TGTGCCAGCAGTCTCGGGATAGATCCTAGCACAGATACGCAGTATTTT; CDR3: CASSLGIDPSTDTQYF
size: NA; V: TRBV20-1; D: NA; J: TRBJ2-3; DNA: TGCAGTGCTAGAGGGGCTCCGAGCGGTAGCACAGATACGCAGTATTTT; CDR3: CSARGAPSGSTDTQYF
size: NA; V: TRBV27; D: TRBD2; J: TRBJ2-5; DNA: TGTGCCAGCACCTCTCTAGCGGGACCTCAGGAGACCCAGTACTTC; CDR3: CASTSLAGPQETQYF
size: few; V: TRBV20-1; D: NA; J: TRBJ2-7; DNA: TGCAGTGCTAGAGATCGATGGAGTTTCGAGCAGTACTTC; CDR3: CSARDRWSFEQYF
size: NA; V: TRBV9; D: NA; J: TRBJ2-3; DNA: TGTGCCAGCAGCGTAGAAGGACGGGATACGCAGTATTTT; CDR3: CASSVEGRDTQYF
size: NA; V: TRBV7-2; D: NA; J: TRBJ1-2; DNA: TGTGCCAGCAGCTCAGGGTTCGGCTATGGCTACACCTTC; CDR3: CASSSGFGYGYTF
size: few; V: TRBV10-3; D: TRBD2; J: TRBJ2-5; DNA: TGTGCCATCAGTGGAGCTAGCGGGGGCCAAGAGACCCAGTACTTC; CDR3: CAISGASGGQETQYF
size: NA; V: TRBV6-2/TRBV6-3; D: TRBD1; J: TRBJ2-6; DNA: TGTGCCAGCAGGCCAGGGGGCCCCTCTGGGGCCAACGTCCTGACTTTC; CDR3: CASRPGGPSGANVLTF